This TCR beta chain was observed in a study of OX40 agonist ivuxolimab in advanced cancers. Clones were read by immunoSEQ multiplex PCR, and TCRdb kept only the in-frame ones, dropping some. The table includes 65,000 to 90,000 clones, approximately 85% detected once. Germline values: CDR1 SGHVS, CDR2 FNYEAQ. The CDR3 covers 15 residues. Trimming left V 5 bases short and J 5 bases short, with 15 bases between. Sequences were derived from CD4+ or CD8+ T cells sorted from blood, sampled in a trial of the OX40 agonist ivuxolimab. V and J are TRBV7-6 and TRBJ1-4; D is ambiguous. This sequence originates from an adult with an advanced solid tumor such as melanoma, head and neck, liver or kidney cancer. The CDR3 loop reads CASSRTTGRNEKLFF. CDR3 nucleotide sequence: TGTGCCAGCAGCCGCACGACGGGCAGGAATGAAAAACTGTTTTTT.